The 32 T cell receptor beta chains in this list originate from one sample, sequenced in a study of early T cells in non-severe SARS-CoV-2 infection. TCRdb reanalysed the 5' RACE reads using MiXCR and keeps one entry per CDR3 protein. The sample holds 50,000 to 65,000 distinct CDR3 sequences; around 8.4% are singletons and the top ten take around 4%. Sample: whole blood. These TCRs come from an adult who was a healthcare worker with PCR-confirmed SARS-CoV-2 infection or an uninfected control (not recorded which).

The rearrangement uses TRBV5-1 and TRBJ2-3, with D maybe TRBD1 (5 bases). This CDR3 spans 15 amino acids. Trimming stripped 3 bases from V and 1 base from J, with 12 bases between. Germline V gene sequence: CDR1 SGHRS, CDR2 YFSETQ. The CDR3 sequence: CASSSQGLGTDTQYF. The CDR3 nucleotides read TGCGCCAGCAGCTCCCAGGGTCTCGGCACAGATACGCAGTATTTT.

This clonotype has ten or more counts. The genes are TRBV18 and TRBJ2-2, with D perhaps TRBD2 (6 bases). Trimming left V 2 bases short and J 6 bases short, with 19 bases between. In germline, CDR1 is KGHSH, CDR2 LQKENI. The CDR3 runs to 17 residues. The CDR3 loop reads CASSPAWGGMQSGELFF. In nucleotides, the CDR3 is TGTGCCAGCTCACCAGCCTGGGGCGGGATGCAGTCCGGGGAGCTGTTTTTT.

This clonotype has at least ten counts. The gene calls are TRBV7-2 and TRBJ2-7, with D possibly being TRBD1 (5 bases). The germline V and J ends were trimmed by 6 bases and 6 bases, with 24 bases remaining between them. Looked up from germline, CDR1 is SGHTA and CDR2 is FQGNSA. The CDR3 is 16 amino acids. The CDR3 loop reads CASSYISDSPPGEQYF. The CDR3 region has the DNA TGTGCCAGCAGTTATATCAGCGACAGCCCTCCCGGCGAGCAGTACTTC.

This clonotype was detected a few times. The chain uses TRBV28 and TRBJ2-5, with a tentative D call TRBD2 (6 bases). The CDR3 sequence is 15 residues long. The germline gives CDR1 MDHEN, CDR2 SYDVKM. Trimming took off 3 bases at V and 4 bases at J, with 15 bases between the two ends. The CDR3 sequence: CASSLPRQGGETQYF. CDR3 coding DNA: TGTGCCAGCAGTTTGCCCCGTCAGGGAGGAGAGACCCAGTACTTC. Using reference TRBV28 and TRBJ2-5 for the parts outside the CDR3, the full variable domain is DVKVTQSSRYLVKRTGEKVFLECVQDMDHENMFWYRQDPGLGLRLIYFSYDVKMKEKGDIPEGYSVSREKKERFSLILESASTNQTSMYLCASSLPRQGGETQYFGPGTRLLVL.

This clonotype was seen ten or more times. This rearrangement joins TRBV5-1 to TRBJ2-3, with D perhaps assigned TRBD1 or TRBD2 (5 bases each). Germline CDR1 is SGHRS and CDR2 is YFSETQ. This CDR3 is built from 15 residues. Trimming took 2 bases from V and 6 from J, leaving 16 bases between them. The CDR3 here is CASSLGDGEGDTQYF. In DNA form, the CDR3 reads TGCGCCAGCAGCTTAGGGGACGGAGAAGGGGATACGCAGTATTTT.

This clonotype has ten or more counts. The genes are TRBV20-1 and TRBJ2-7; 8 nucleotides match TRBD2. Germline V CDR1 and CDR2: DFQATT, SNEGSKA (reference sequence). With V trimmed by 0 bases and J by 7 bases, 11 bases remained unmatched. This CDR3 region has 15 residues. Here the CDR3 reads CSARDPREGRWEQYF. As DNA, the CDR3 is TGCAGTGCTAGAGATCCCCGGGAGGGTCGCTGGGAGCAGTACTTC.

This clonotype was counted at least ten times. V and J are TRBV7-9 and TRBJ1-1; a weak D match, TRBD1 (6 bases). This CDR3 is built from 14 residues. Germline V gene data show CDR1 as SEHNR and CDR2 as FQNEAQ (reference sequence). The V gene lost 5 bases and the J gene lost 8 bases, with 18 bases spanning the gap. Written as DNA, the CDR3 is TGTGCCAGCAGCCGGCAGGGGACAATCGGGGAAGCTTTCTTT. Residues: CASSRQGTIGEAFF.

This clonotype was recorded many times. The chain employs TRBV3-1 and TRBJ2-1; TRBD2 matches 10 bases. J gave up 3 bases and V 5 bases, and 7 bases lay outside the gene matches. The CDR3 length is 16 residues. CDR1 LGHDT and CDR2 YNNKEL come from the germline V gene (reference sequence). CDR3 sequence reads: CASSGQRTSGYNEQFF. The CDR3 coding sequence is TGTGCCAGCAGCGGGCAGAGGACTAGCGGCTACAATGAGCAGTTCTTC.

The chain links TRBV11-2 to TRBJ1-3, with D possibly TRBD1 on 5 matching bases. The CDR3 is 16 amino acids. V dropped 5 bases and J dropped 2 bases, with 16 bases sitting between them. In germline, CDR1 is SGHAT, CDR2 FQNNGV. The CDR3 DNA is TGTGCCAGCAGCCCGAGGCAGGGAGCGACTGGAAACACCATATATTTT. Residues: CASSPRQGATGNTIYF. The variable domain in full, with the rest retrieved from reference TRBV11-2 and TRBJ1-3, is EAGVAQSPRYKIIEKRQSVAFWCNPISGHATLYWYQQILGQGPKLLIQFQNNGVVDDSQLPKDRFSAERLKGVDSTLKIQPAKLEDSAVYLCASSPRQGATGNTIYFGEGSWLTVV.

This clonotype appeared a few times. The chain has TRBV10-3 and TRBJ2-2, with D perhaps assigned TRBD1 or TRBD2 (7 bases each). The CDR3 loop spans 14 amino acids. CDR1 ENHRY and CDR2 SYGVKD come from the germline V gene. V was shortened by 9 bases and J by 3 bases, with 14 bases between the two germline ends. The CDR3 here is CAISSGGDTGELFF. The DNA for the CDR3 is TGTGCCATATCGTCAGGGGGGGACACCGGGGAGCTGTTTTTT.

This clonotype was seen many times. The chain employs TRBV11-2 and TRBJ1-1; tentatively, D is TRBD1 (6 bases). In germline, CDR1 is SGHAT, CDR2 FQNNGV. Between the trimmed V and J ends, which lost 0 bases and 3 bases, there was a span of 11 bases. The CDR3 covers 15 residues. The CDR3 region is CASSLDQGWHTEAFF. The CDR3 DNA reads TGTGCCAGCAGCTTAGATCAGGGGTGGCACACTGAAGCTTTCTTT.

This clonotype was recorded many times. The rearrangement links TRBV2 to TRBJ2-1; TRBD2 matches at 7 bases. Germline loops: CDR1 SNHLY, CDR2 FYNNEI. The CDR3 covers 14 residues. Trimming took 6 bases from V and 9 from J; bases not matched to a gene: 11. CDR3 sequence reads: CASSPTGGSSEQFF. In DNA form, the CDR3 reads TGTGCCAGCAGCCCCACGGGCGGGAGTAGTGAGCAGTTCTTC.

The genes are TRBV12-3 or TRBV12-4 and TRBJ1-1, with D possibly matching TRBD1 (5 bases). The V end was cut by 1 base, the J end by 6 bases, with 9 bases between. This CDR3 has 13 residues. The CDR3 is CASSLGGRSEAFF. Written as DNA, the CDR3 is TGTGCCAGCAGTTTAGGGGGGAGATCTGAAGCTTTCTTT.

The sample holds many counts of this clonotype. The chain uses TRBV20-1 and TRBJ2-1; TRBD2 might be the D (6 bases). Germline lookup yields CDR1 DFQATT and CDR2 SNEGSKA (reference sequence). The germline V and J ends were trimmed by 6 bases and 6 bases, with 15 bases remaining between them. The CDR3 is 13 amino acids. This CDR3 is CSAEGLLPNEQFF. Here the CDR3 DNA reads TGCAGTGCCGAGGGACTCCTACCCAATGAGCAGTTCTTC.

The chain carries TRBV6-1 and TRBJ2-4; tentative D call: TRBD1 (5 bases). The CDR3 is made up of 13 amino acids. Germline V gene data show CDR1 as MNHNS and CDR2 as SASEGT. The V end was cut by 4 bases, the J end by 3 bases, with 7 bases between. The CDR3 DNA is TGTGCCAGCAGTGCAGGGTTCAAAAACATTCAGTACTTC. Protein sequence: CASSAGFKNIQYF.

This clonotype was counted between two and nine times. V and J are TRBV18 and TRBJ2-1; TRBD2 aligns across 8 bases. J lost 8 bases, V lost 3 bases, and 3 bases had no gene match. This CDR3 is built from 13 residues. CDR1 is KGHSH, CDR2 LQKENI, per germline. The CDR3 region is CASSPGLAYEQFF. CDR3 bases: TGTGCCAGCTCACCCGGACTAGCCTATGAGCAGTTCTTC.

This clonotype was counted many times. In DNA, the CDR3 is TGTGCCAGCAGTGAATCTCAGGGGGCGGTCACCGGGGAGCTGTTTTTT. Its protein is CASSESQGAVTGELFF. The chain has TRBV2 and TRBJ2-2; 8 positions agree with TRBD1. The ends lost 2 bases at V and 4 bases at J; junction bases unmatched: 6. This CDR3 spans 16 amino acids. Per the germline V gene, CDR1 is SNHLY and CDR2 is FYNNEI.

This clonotype appeared a few times. J is TRBJ2-7 and V is TRBV7-9; D perhaps matches TRBD1 (5 bases). V shed 1 base and J shed 5 bases, with 12 bases lying between them. The CDR3 is 14 amino acids. Germline-derived CDR1 and CDR2 are SEHNR and FQNEAQ (reference sequence). Here the CDR3 reads CASSLGFIRDEQYF. For the CDR3, the DNA is TGTGCCAGCAGCTTAGGCTTCATCAGGGACGAGCAGTACTTC.

This clonotype was seen a few times. V and J are TRBV12-3 or TRBV12-4 and TRBJ1-4; D might be TRBD1 (6 bases). Trimming removed 2 bases at V and 5 bases at J, with 15 bases between. CDR3 length: 16 residues. The CDR3 sequence is CASSLTIGGANEKLFF. In DNA form, the CDR3 reads TGTGCCAGCAGTTTAACCATCGGGGGGGCAAATGAAAAACTGTTTTTT.

As to this clonotype: This may arise from a read error, as a much more abundant clone is one base away. The chain combines TRBV30 with TRBJ1-6; D call uncertain. The germline V and J ends were trimmed by 4 bases and 9 bases, with 22 bases remaining between them. This CDR3 has 16 residues. Looked up from germline, CDR1 is GTSNPN and CDR2 is SVGIG (reference sequence). CDR3: CAWTAGSRFIGSPLHF. The CDR3 DNA sequence: TGTGCCTGGACCGCCGGGTCCAGGTTCATTGGTTCACCCCTCCACTTT.

The chain uses TRBV19 and TRBJ2-3, with 7 positions matching TRBD1. Losses at the gene ends were 3 bases for V and 3 bases for J; bases not matched to a gene: 6. CDR3 length: 15 amino acids. Germline CDR1 LNHDA, CDR2 SQIVND (reference sequence). CDR3 sequence reads: CASSIAGGRTDTQYF. Here the CDR3 DNA reads TGTGCCAGTAGTATCGCAGGGGGACGAACAGATACGCAGTATTTT.

There are a few counts of this clonotype. The CDR3 loop is CASSQAGDVGELFF. DNA for the CDR3: TGTGCCAGCAGCCAAGCGGGGGACGTCGGGGAGCTGTTTTTT. This chain links TRBV3-1 with TRBJ2-2, with D possibly TRBD2 on 6 matching bases. This CDR3 spans 14 amino acids. CDR1 and CDR2 (germline): LGHDT, YNNKEL (reference sequence). Deletions cut 1 base from V and 7 bases from J, with 10 bases between.

This clonotype was found many times. The rearrangement joins TRBV7-3 to TRBJ2-3, with 16 bases fitting TRBD2. V trimming: 4 bases; J trimming: 5 bases; junction bases outside the gene matches: 9. CDR1 is SGHTA and CDR2 is FQGTGA in the germline V gene. The CDR3 is 18 amino acids. The CDR3 protein is CASSSVGTSGRAGDTQYF. The CDR3 coding sequence is TGTGCCAGCAGCTCGGTCGGGACTAGCGGGAGGGCCGGAGATACGCAGTATTTT.

The chain carries TRBV12-3 or TRBV12-4 and TRBJ2-1; 7 positions agree with TRBD1. The V and J ends lost 4 bases and 4 bases, in that order; junction bases with no gene match: 10. CDR3 size: 16 residues. CDR3 loop: CASSSPTGAVYNEQFF. In DNA form, the CDR3 reads TGTGCCAGCAGTTCACCAACAGGGGCCGTGTACAATGAGCAGTTCTTC.

With respect to this clonotype: One base away lies a much larger clone, so this may be a sequencing read error. This chain uses TRBV3-1 with TRBJ2-7; TRBD2 might be the D (5 bases). Germline-derived CDR1 and CDR2 are LGHDT and YNNKEL (reference sequence). Trimming removed 2 bases at V and 6 bases at J, with 11 bases between. This CDR3 has 13 residues. The CDR3 DNA reads TGTGCCAGCAGCCAACCAGCCCGGGGCGAGCAGTACTTC. Translation: CASSQPARGEQYF.

The V call is TRBV4-2, the J call TRBJ1-6; D not resolved. The ends were cut back, 0 bases at V and 0 bases at J, with 12 bases in the middle. The germline V gene encodes CDR1 LGHNA and CDR2 YNFKEQ. The CDR3 totals 18 residues. CDR3 in amino acids: CASSQDLRPSSYNSPLHF. Here the CDR3 DNA reads TGTGCCAGCAGCCAAGATCTCAGACCGAGCTCCTATAATTCACCCCTCCACTTT.

In this sample, this clonotype turned up many times. The chain recombines TRBV24-1 with TRBJ2-3; D unresolved. V was clipped by 8 bases and J by 0 bases, with 8 bases between them. This CDR3 is built from 13 residues. CDR1 KGHDR and CDR2 SFDVKD come from the germline V gene. This chain's CDR3 is CATTGGSTDTQYF. CDR3 coding DNA: TGTGCCACCACGGGCGGTAGCACAGATACGCAGTATTTT.

This clonotype was seen at least ten times. The V call is TRBV10-3, the J call TRBJ1-1, with D hard to call. The V gene's germline CDR1 is ENHRY and CDR2 SYGVKD. This CDR3 contains 12 residues. Trimming stripped 11 bases from V and 6 bases from J, with 16 bases between. CDR3 sequence: CASLSGVAEAFF. In DNA form, the CDR3 reads TGTGCCTCACTCTCCGGGGTTGCTGAAGCTTTCTTT.

The J gene is TRBJ1-1, the V gene TRBV6-6, with 9 positions matching TRBD1. Germline lookup yields CDR1 MNHNY and CDR2 SVGAGI (reference sequence). This CDR3 has 14 residues. With 4 bases clipped from V and 5 bases from J, the junction kept 5 bases outside the gene matches. The CDR3: CASSSGTGTTEAFF. The CDR3 bases are TGTGCCAGCAGTTCGGGGACAGGGACGACTGAAGCTTTCTTT.

This clonotype has just a few counts. The chain is built from TRBV6-5 and TRBJ2-3; 9 nucleotides align to TRBD2. The CDR3 length is 15 residues. The V and J ends lost 2 bases and 0 bases, in that order; junction bases with no gene match: 0. Germline CDR1 and CDR2: MNHEY and SVGAGI. The CDR3 nucleotides are TGTGCCAGCAGTTACACTAGCGGGAGCACAGATACGCAGTATTTT. Translation gives CASSYTSGSTDTQYF.

This clonotype was detected many times. V is TRBV9 and J is TRBJ2-7; D is unresolved. The CDR3 consists of 15 residues. V was shortened by 0 bases and J by 7 bases, with 17 bases between the two germline ends. In germline, CDR1 is SGDLS, CDR2 YYNGEE. Written as DNA, the CDR3 is TGTGCCAGCAGCGTAGCTCCCGATTCGAGGTTTGAGCAGTACTTC. It is translated as CASSVAPDSRFEQYF.

This clonotype was seen many times. This chain uses TRBV27 with TRBJ2-7; 7 nucleotides line up with TRBD2. The CDR3 totals 13 residues. Unmatched junction bases numbered 0, after V lost 2 bases and J lost 2 bases. The germline V gene has CDR1 MNHEY and CDR2 SMNVEV (reference sequence). The CDR3 loop is CASSLGLAYEQYF. The CDR3 region has the DNA TGTGCCAGCAGTTTAGGACTAGCCTACGAGCAGTACTTC.